The 22 T cell receptor beta chains below come from one sample, sequenced in a study of blood T cell repertoires in COVID-19. The method was immunoSEQ multiplex PCR; TCRdb's version includes in-frame clones alone and lacks a portion of them. The table shows roughly 120,000 clones, with 84% occurring only once. Input material: peripheral blood. The receptors shown here come from a woman aged 60-70 years with acute or convalescent COVID-19.

The V call is TRBV24-1, the J call TRBJ1-2, with TRBD1 matching 10 bases. The germline V gene encodes CDR1 KGHDR and CDR2 SFDVKD. The CDR3 contains 16 residues. V shed 2 bases, J shed 6 bases, and the junction held 8 bases outside the gene matches. In DNA, the CDR3 is TGTGCCACCAGTGATTCAAAGACCGGGACAGGGGATGGCTACACCTTC. Its protein product is CATSDSKTGTGDGYTF.

This sequence joins TRBV28 and TRBJ1-6; D is possibly TRBD1 (5 bases). The germline V and J ends were trimmed by 6 bases and 7 bases, with 13 bases remaining between them. The CDR3 consists of 14 residues. The germline gives CDR1 MDHEN, CDR2 SYDVKM. The DNA for the CDR3 is TGTGCCAGCAGCCAGGGATCCCACAATTCACCCCTCCACTTT. It translates to CASSQGSHNSPLHF.

V gene TRBV19 combines with J gene TRBJ1-5; no firm D call. The germline V gene encodes CDR1 LNHDA and CDR2 SQIVND (reference sequence). The CDR3 length is 15 residues. The germline V and J ends were trimmed by 3 bases and 5 bases, with 14 bases remaining between them. CDR3 bases: TGTGCCAGTAGTATTAGCCCCCTCGAGTATCAGCCCCAGCATTTT. The encoded protein is CASSISPLEYQPQHF.

This chain uses TRBV30 with TRBJ1-3, with D tentatively TRBD1 (5 bases). CDR1 is GTSNPN, CDR2 SVGIG, per germline (reference sequence). This CDR3 region has 13 residues. V lost 4 bases, J lost 0 bases, and 7 bases lay in between. The CDR3 coding sequence is TGTGCCTGGAACAGGCGCTCTGGAAACACCATATATTTT. Amino acids: CAWNRRSGNTIYF.

Regarding this clone: At one end, the junction sequence differs from germline, possibly due to a read error. J is TRBJ2-1 and V is TRBV2, with D hard to call. The CDR3 loop spans 12 amino acids. The germline V gene encodes CDR1 SNHLY and CDR2 FYNNEI. The DNA of the CDR3 is TGTGCCAGCTGTGAGATTCAGTATGAGCAGTTCTTC. Its translation: CASCEIQYEQFF.

The V gene is TRBV5-1, the J gene TRBJ1-6, with a weak D call TRBD1 (6 bases). This CDR3 contains 14 residues. Trimming took off 4 bases at V and 7 bases at J, with 12 bases between the two ends. CDR1 and CDR2 from the germline V gene are SGHRS and YFSETQ. CDR3 nucleotide sequence: TGCGCCAGCAGCCCCGGACAGCTAAATTCACCCCTCCACTTT. This codes for CASSPGQLNSPLHF.

This chain uses TRBV2 with TRBJ2-3, with TRBD2 matching over 7 bases. V was clipped by 6 bases and J by 4 bases; unmatched bases: 1. Germline CDR1 is SNHLY and CDR2 is FYNNEI. The length of the CDR3 is 12 residues. This chain's CDR3 is CASRGGSDTQYF. DNA for the CDR3: TGTGCCAGCAGGGGAGGGTCAGATACGCAGTATTTT.

The table lists this clone with a few counts. The chain recombines TRBV28 with TRBJ1-4, with a possible D match to TRBD1 (5 bases). V was clipped by 11 bases and J by 5 bases, with 12 bases between them. The CDR3 is made up of 12 amino acids. Germline-derived CDR1 and CDR2 are MDHEN and SYDVKM. In nucleotides, the CDR3 is TGTGCCGTGGGGGGACTCAATGAAAAACTGTTTTTT. This codes for CAVGGLNEKLFF.

This clone was found once. This chain uses TRBV4-2 with TRBJ1-2; no reliable D call. V lost 1 base and J lost 8, with 17 bases in between. The CDR3 extends over 15 amino acids. The germline V gene encodes CDR1 LGHNA and CDR2 YNFKEQ. CDR3 sequence: CASSQGGITSEGYTF. In nucleotides, the CDR3 is TGTGCCAGCAGCCAAGGAGGTATCACCTCCGAGGGCTACACCTTC.

The chain links TRBV4-1 to TRBJ1-6, with D tentatively TRBD1 (5 bases). In germline, CDR1 is MGHRA, CDR2 YSYEKL. This CDR3 is built from 17 residues. Trimming removed 0 bases from V and 2 bases from J, with 11 bases in between. The CDR3: CASSQEQASTYNSPLHF. The CDR3 nucleotides read TGCGCCAGCAGCCAAGAACAGGCCAGCACCTATAATTCACCCCTCCACTTT.

The V call is TRBV4-2, the J call TRBJ2-4; maybe TRBD1 (6 bases). CDR3 length equals 15 residues. The germline V gene has CDR1 LGHNA and CDR2 YNFKEQ. The V and J ends lost 1 base and 6 bases respectively, with 13 bases between them. This chain's CDR3 is CASSQVLAGANIQYF. As DNA, the CDR3 is TGTGCCAGCAGCCAAGTATTAGCAGGGGCAAACATTCAGTACTTC.

The rearrangement joins TRBV2 to TRBJ1-1; no firm D call. Trimming took off 6 bases at V and 5 bases at J, with 10 bases between the two ends. This CDR3 contains 12 residues. Germline CDR1 SNHLY, CDR2 FYNNEI. CDR3 sequence reads: CASREGWTEAFF. CDR3 sequence (DNA): TGTGCCAGCAGGGAGGGATGGACTGAAGCTTTCTTT.

The rearrangement uses TRBV11-2 and TRBJ1-2; weak D call: TRBD1 (5 bases). This CDR3 spans 13 amino acids. Trimming removed 5 bases from V and 3 bases from J, with 10 bases in between. Germline V gene sequence: CDR1 SGHAT, CDR2 FQNNGV. The CDR3 loop is CASSEQVYYGYTF. CDR3 bases: TGTGCCAGCAGCGAACAGGTCTACTATGGCTACACCTTC.

The J gene is TRBJ2-1, the V gene TRBV7-6; TRBD2 aligns across 10 bases. This CDR3 comprises 19 residues. CDR1 SGHVS and CDR2 FNYEAQ come from the germline V gene. V was pared by 2 bases and J by 0 bases, with 10 bases of the junction left unmatched. CDR3 coding DNA: TGTGCCAGCAGCTTAACTAGCGGGGCTTACACCCCCTCCTACAATGAGCAGTTCTTC. Its protein is CASSLTSGAYTPSYNEQFF.

The chain is built from TRBV5-4 and TRBJ2-1, with D maybe TRBD2 (5 bases). V was clipped by 0 bases and J by 0 bases, with 7 bases between them. The germline V gene encodes CDR1 SGHNT and CDR2 YYREEE (reference sequence). The CDR3 has 15 residues. CDR3 nucleotide sequence: TGTGCCAGCAGCTTGGCGGGAAGCTCCTACAATGAGCAGTTCTTC. Protein sequence: CASSLAGSSYNEQFF.

The gene calls are TRBV9 and TRBJ1-2; possibly TRBD1 for D (6 bases). Trimming stripped 4 bases from V and 4 bases from J, with 17 bases between. CDR1 is SGDLS and CDR2 is YYNGEE in the germline V gene. This CDR3 is 15 amino acids long. The CDR3 is CASSPRTDSLYGYTF. The CDR3 nucleotides read TGTGCCAGCAGCCCCCGGACAGATTCCCTCTATGGCTACACCTTC. The full variable domain, with the rest looked up from reference TRBV9 and TRBJ1-2, is DSGVTQTPKHLITATGQRVTLRCSPRSGDLSVYWYQQSLDQGLQFLIQYYNGEERAKGNILERFSAQQFPDLHSELNLSSLELGDSALYFCASSPRTDSLYGYTFGSGTRLTVV.

The chain has TRBV7-9 and TRBJ2-2; 9 positions match TRBD1. V was clipped by 1 base and J by 6 bases; unmatched bases: 9. The CDR3 contains 17 residues. Germline V gene data show CDR1 as SEHNR and CDR2 as FQNEAQ (reference sequence). The DNA for the CDR3 is TGTGCCAGCAGCTTAGTGGGACAGGGTATCATTCCCGGGGAGCTGTTTTTT. Protein sequence: CASSLVGQGIIPGELFF.

This chain uses TRBV10-1 with TRBJ2-1, with 14 bases that match TRBD2. Germline V lookup: CDR1 WNHNN, CDR2 SYGVQD (reference sequence). The ends lost 3 bases at V and 7 bases at J; junction bases unmatched: 11. The CDR3 sequence is 18 residues long. CDR3 bases: TGCGCCAGCAGTGATGGGACTAGCGGGGGACGGGTTGCGAATGAGCAGTTCTTC. This encodes CASSDGTSGGRVANEQFF.

The chain is built from TRBV4-1 and TRBJ2-6; D is uncertain. CDR3 length: 16 residues. In germline, CDR1 is MGHRA, CDR2 YSYEKL. V was shortened by 5 bases and J by 4 bases, with 15 bases between the two germline ends. CDR3 in amino acids: CASSSRVMTGANVLTF. Written as DNA, the CDR3 is TGCGCCAGCAGCTCGCGTGTGATGACAGGGGCCAACGTCCTGACTTTC.

This clone occurred once. This sequence joins TRBV5-5 and TRBJ1-1; 7 nucleotides line up with TRBD1. CDR3 length: 13 residues. V trimming: 2 bases; J trimming: 7 bases; junction bases outside the gene matches: 5. Germline V gene lookup returns CDR1 SGHKS and CDR2 YYEKEE (reference sequence). CDR3 nucleotides: TGTGCCAGCAGCTTTGGCCAGGGGGTTGAAGCTTTCTTT. Amino acid sequence: CASSFGQGVEAFF.

The chain couples TRBV2 to TRBJ2-1; TRBD1 might be the D (5 bases). Germline V gene data show CDR1 as SNHLY and CDR2 as FYNNEI. V was trimmed by 5 bases and J by 10 bases, leaving 12 bases between them. This CDR3 has 12 residues. In nucleotides, the CDR3 is TGTGCCAGCAGTTCCCCCCAGGGCGAGCAGTTCTTC. This codes for CASSSPQGEQFF.

The chain combines TRBV18 with TRBJ2-7, with 10 nucleotides matching TRBD1. With V trimmed by 6 bases and J by 7 bases, 9 bases remained unmatched. The CDR3 loop spans 14 amino acids. Germline lookup yields CDR1 KGHSH and CDR2 LQKENI. Here the CDR3 reads CASSRQGAGEEQYV. CDR3 nucleotides: TGTGCCAGCTCCCGACAGGGGGCCGGTGAAGAGCAGTACGTC.